Following are 10 T cell receptor beta chains from one sample sequenced in a study of blood T cell repertoires in COVID-19. TCRdb's table, derived via immunoSEQ multiplex PCR, lists solely in-frame clones and lacks some. The sample records 350,000 or so clones, roughly 86% being singletons. Input material: peripheral blood. The origin of the receptors is a young woman with COVID-19, enrolled during active disease.

V gene TRBV10-2 combines with J gene TRBJ1-1, with 7 bases matching TRBD1. The CDR3 extends over 15 amino acids. With 5 bases clipped from V and 4 bases from J, the junction kept 10 bases outside the gene matches. Germline V gene sequence: CDR1 WSHSY, CDR2 SAAADI. CDR3 in amino acids: CASSPSRQGGTEAFF. The CDR3 DNA reads TGCGCCAGCAGTCCATCTCGTCAGGGGGGCACTGAAGCTTTCTTT.

For the CDR3, the DNA is TGTGCCAGCAGTTCTCTGGGGGACAGGGGGAATGGCTACACCTTC. Translating it yields CASSSLGDRGNGYTF. The V and J genes are TRBV28 and TRBJ1-2; TRBD1 aligns across 11 bases. The CDR3 consists of 15 residues. V shed 4 bases, J shed 6 bases, and the junction held 7 bases outside the gene matches. CDR1 is MDHEN, CDR2 SYDVKM, per germline.

CDR3 amino acids: CSASRTGSEAFF. Written as DNA, the CDR3 is TGCAGTGCTAGTCGCACAGGGTCTGAAGCTTTCTTT. V gene TRBV20-1 combines with J gene TRBJ1-1; possibly TRBD1 for D (6 bases). V gave up 3 bases and J gave up 6 bases, with 11 bases separating them. The CDR3 totals 12 residues. Germline V gene data show CDR1 as DFQATT and CDR2 as SNEGSKA (reference sequence).

The V call is TRBV9, the J call TRBJ2-3; D might be TRBD2 (6 bases). CDR1 and CDR2 (germline): SGDLS, YYNGEE. This CDR3 comprises 16 residues. The V end was cut by 0 bases, the J end by 0 bases, with 11 bases between. The CDR3 loop is CASSVGTGVSTDTQYF. The CDR3 nucleotides are TGTGCCAGCAGCGTAGGAACGGGGGTGAGCACAGATACGCAGTATTTT.

The J gene is TRBJ1-6, the V gene TRBV7-6, with 7 bases lining up with TRBD1. The CDR3 loop spans 17 amino acids. Germline CDR1 is SGHVS and CDR2 is FNYEAQ. V lost 1 base, J lost 0 bases, and 3 bases stayed unmatched. CDR3: CASSLVGDSSYNSPLHF. The CDR3 DNA sequence: TGTGCCAGCAGCTTAGTGGGGGACAGCTCCTATAATTCACCCCTCCACTTT. Full variable domain (rest looked up from reference TRBV7-6 and TRBJ1-6): GAGVSQSPRYKVTKRGQDVALRCDPISGHVSLYWYRQALGQGPEFLTYFNYEAQQDKSGLPNDRFSAERPEGSISTLTIQRTEQRDSAMYRCASSLVGDSSYNSPLHFGNGTRLTVT.

The table lists this clone with a few counts. The V gene is TRBV2, the J gene TRBJ1-2; D might be TRBD1 (5 bases). Germline V gives CDR1 SNHLY, CDR2 FYNNEI. The V and J ends lost 0 bases and 4 bases respectively, with 12 bases between them. The CDR3 extends over 15 amino acids. The CDR3 protein is CASSEAGGRGYGYTF. As DNA, the CDR3 is TGTGCCAGCAGTGAAGCGGGGGGAAGAGGCTATGGCTACACCTTC.

The chain combines TRBV20-1 with TRBJ2-1, with D perhaps matching TRBD1 (5 bases). Trimming removed 4 bases at V and 12 bases at J, with 13 bases between. The CDR3 runs 11 residues. Germline values: CDR1 DFQATT, CDR2 SNEGSKA (reference sequence). CDR3 loop: CSAIQGPTQFF. For the CDR3, the DNA is TGCAGTGCTATCCAGGGCCCCACGCAGTTCTTC.

The gene calls are TRBV5-1 and TRBJ2-1, with a tentative D call TRBD1 (6 bases). Trimming removed 2 bases at V and 4 bases at J, with 10 bases between. Germline loops: CDR1 SGHRS, CDR2 YFSETQ. The CDR3 length is 14 residues. This CDR3 reads CASSFRDTYNEQFF. CDR3 nucleotides: TGCGCCAGCAGCTTCCGGGACACTTACAATGAGCAGTTCTTC.

The chain combines TRBV30 with TRBJ2-2, with a weak D call TRBD2 (5 bases). The CDR3 has 14 residues. The V gene lost 2 bases and the J gene lost 7 bases, with 14 bases spanning the gap. CDR1 is GTSNPN, CDR2 SVGIG, per germline (reference sequence). CDR3: CAWSNLPRGGELFF. The CDR3 region has the DNA TGTGCCTGGAGTAACCTGCCCCGGGGCGGGGAGCTGTTTTTT. The whole variable domain, filled in from reference TRBV30 and TRBJ2-2, reads SQTIHQWPATLVQPVGSPLSLECTVEGTSNPNLYWYRQAAGRGLQLLFYSVGIGQISSEVPQNLSASRPQDRQFILSSKKLLLSDSGFYLCAWSNLPRGGELFFGEGSRLTVL.

The chain couples TRBV19 to TRBJ1-2; 8 nucleotides match TRBD1. V gave up 1 base and J gave up 6 bases; unmatched junction bases: 7. This CDR3 is built from 15 residues. Germline CDR1 reads LNHDA; CDR2 reads SQIVND (reference sequence). The CDR3 DNA reads TGTGCCAGTAGTATAGTGGCAGGGGGCGCTGATGGCTACACCTTC. It encodes CASSIVAGGADGYTF.